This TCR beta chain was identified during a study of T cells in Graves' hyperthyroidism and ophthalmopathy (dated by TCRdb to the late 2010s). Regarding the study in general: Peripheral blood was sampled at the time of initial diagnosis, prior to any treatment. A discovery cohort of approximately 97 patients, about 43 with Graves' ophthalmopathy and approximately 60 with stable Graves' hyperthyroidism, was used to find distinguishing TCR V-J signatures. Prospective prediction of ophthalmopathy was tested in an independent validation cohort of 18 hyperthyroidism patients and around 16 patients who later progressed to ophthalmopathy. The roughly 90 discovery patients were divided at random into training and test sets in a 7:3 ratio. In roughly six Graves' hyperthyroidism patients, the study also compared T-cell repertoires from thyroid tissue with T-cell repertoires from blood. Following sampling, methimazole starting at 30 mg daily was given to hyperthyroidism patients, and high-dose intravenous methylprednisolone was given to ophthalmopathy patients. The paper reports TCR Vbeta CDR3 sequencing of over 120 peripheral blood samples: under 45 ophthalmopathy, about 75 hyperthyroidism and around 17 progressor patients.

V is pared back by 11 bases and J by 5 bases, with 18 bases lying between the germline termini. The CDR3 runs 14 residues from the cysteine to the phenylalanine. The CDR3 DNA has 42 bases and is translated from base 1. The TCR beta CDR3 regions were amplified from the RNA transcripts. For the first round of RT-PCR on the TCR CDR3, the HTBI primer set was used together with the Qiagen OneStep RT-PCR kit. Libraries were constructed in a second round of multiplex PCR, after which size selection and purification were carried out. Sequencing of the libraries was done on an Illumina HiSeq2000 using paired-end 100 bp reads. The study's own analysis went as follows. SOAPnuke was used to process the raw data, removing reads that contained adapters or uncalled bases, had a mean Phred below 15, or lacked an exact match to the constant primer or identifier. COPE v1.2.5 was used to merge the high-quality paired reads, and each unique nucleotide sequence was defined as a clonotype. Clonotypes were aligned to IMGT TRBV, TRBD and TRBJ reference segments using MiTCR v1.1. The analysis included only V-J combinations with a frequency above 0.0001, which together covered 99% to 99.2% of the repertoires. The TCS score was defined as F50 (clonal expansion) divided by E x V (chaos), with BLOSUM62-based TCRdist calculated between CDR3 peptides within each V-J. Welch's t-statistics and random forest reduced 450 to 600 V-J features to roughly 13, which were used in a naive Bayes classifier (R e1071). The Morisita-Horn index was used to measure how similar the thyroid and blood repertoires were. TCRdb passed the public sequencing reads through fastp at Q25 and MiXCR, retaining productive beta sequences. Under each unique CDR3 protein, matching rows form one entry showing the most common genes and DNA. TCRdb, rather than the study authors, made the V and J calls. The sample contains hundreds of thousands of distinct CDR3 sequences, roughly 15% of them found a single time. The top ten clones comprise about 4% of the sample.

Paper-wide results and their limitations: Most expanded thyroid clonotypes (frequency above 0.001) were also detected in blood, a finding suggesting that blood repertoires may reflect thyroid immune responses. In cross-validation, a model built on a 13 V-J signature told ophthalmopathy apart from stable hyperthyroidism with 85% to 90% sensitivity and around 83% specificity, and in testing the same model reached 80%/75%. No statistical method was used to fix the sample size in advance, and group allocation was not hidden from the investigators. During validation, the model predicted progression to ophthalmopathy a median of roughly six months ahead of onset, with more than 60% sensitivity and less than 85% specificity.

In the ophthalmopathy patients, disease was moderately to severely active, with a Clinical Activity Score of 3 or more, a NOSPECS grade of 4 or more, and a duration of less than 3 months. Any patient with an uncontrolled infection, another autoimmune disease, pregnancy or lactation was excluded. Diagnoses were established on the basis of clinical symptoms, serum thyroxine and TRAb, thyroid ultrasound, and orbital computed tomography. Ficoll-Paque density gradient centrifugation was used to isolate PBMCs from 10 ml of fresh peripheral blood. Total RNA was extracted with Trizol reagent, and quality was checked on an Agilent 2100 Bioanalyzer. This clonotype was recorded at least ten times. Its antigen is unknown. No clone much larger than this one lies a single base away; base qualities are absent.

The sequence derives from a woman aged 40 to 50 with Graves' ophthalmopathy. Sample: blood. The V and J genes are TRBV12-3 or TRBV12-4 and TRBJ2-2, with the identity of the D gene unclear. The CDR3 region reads CAVAGQTRTGELFF. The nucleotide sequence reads TGTGCCGTGGCCGGGCAGACCAGAACCGGGGAGCTGTTTTTT.